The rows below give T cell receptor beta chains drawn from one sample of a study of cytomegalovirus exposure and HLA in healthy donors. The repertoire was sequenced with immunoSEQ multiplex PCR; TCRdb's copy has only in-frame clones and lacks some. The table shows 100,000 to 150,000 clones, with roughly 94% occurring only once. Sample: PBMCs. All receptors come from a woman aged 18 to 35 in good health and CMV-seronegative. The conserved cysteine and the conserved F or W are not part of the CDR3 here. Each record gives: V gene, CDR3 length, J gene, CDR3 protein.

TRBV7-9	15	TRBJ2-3	ASRREASGDNTDTQY
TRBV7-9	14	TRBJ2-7	ASSLVMGTGAFEQY
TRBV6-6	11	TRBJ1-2	ASSLDRKNGYT
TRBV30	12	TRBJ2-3	AWREAPSTDTQY
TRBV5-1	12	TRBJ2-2	ASGVAGEPEELF
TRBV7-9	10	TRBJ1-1	ASSKGETEAF
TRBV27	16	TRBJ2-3	ASSLFPLGGASTDTQY
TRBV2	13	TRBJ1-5	ASRGQGGLDQPQH
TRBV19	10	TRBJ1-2	ASIRGTWGYT
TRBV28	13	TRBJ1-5	ASSLLEGSGQPQH
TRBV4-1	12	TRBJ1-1	ASSHNIGSPEAF
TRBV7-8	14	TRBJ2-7	ASTPHGLAIPYEQY
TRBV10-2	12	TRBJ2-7	ASSGSRGNYEQY
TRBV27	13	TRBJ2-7	ASSKTGPAVYEQY
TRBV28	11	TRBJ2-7	ASMRDADYEQY
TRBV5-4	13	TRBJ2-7	ASSLLAGGKYEQY
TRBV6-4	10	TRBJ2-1	ASGTGAHEQF
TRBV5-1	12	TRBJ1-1	ASSSNPGGTEAF
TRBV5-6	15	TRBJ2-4	ASSKLWDMIAKNIQY
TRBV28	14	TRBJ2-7	ASSLAGVTPYYEQY
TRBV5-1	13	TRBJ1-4	ASSFGGAGSEKLF
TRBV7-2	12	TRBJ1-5	ASSSRGGVQPQH
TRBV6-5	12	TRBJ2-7	ASSYGTSSGEQY
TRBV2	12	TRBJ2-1	ASSEGETRNEQF
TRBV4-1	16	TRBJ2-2	ASSQGPRLESNTGELF
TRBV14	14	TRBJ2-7	ASSPLPAGGPGEQY
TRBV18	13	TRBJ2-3	ASSPAGVSTDTQY
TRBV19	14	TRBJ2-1	ARVGIRGSCGDEQF
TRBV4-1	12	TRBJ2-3	ASSQVLAADTQY